This T cell receptor (beta chain) was identified during a study of cytomegalovirus exposure and HLA in healthy donors (dated by TCRdb to about 2017). The study in broad terms: An earlier analysis of several hundred of the donors reported 250 to 300 Gb of sequence data and some 120 million unique TCR beta sequences from about 200 million T cells. An early release covering over 500 HLA-typed donors comprised about 320 gigabases of sequencing data and tens of millions of unique TCR sequences. The genetic ancestry cluster associated with self-reported Caucasian donors included 81% of the approximately 410 genotyped donors. The study was designed to test whether signatures of past pathogen exposure could be identified by cataloging public T cell receptors. The study used immunosequencing to profile the T cell repertoires of 666 subjects and linked those repertoires to cytomegalovirus serostatus. Along with the roughly 670-subject first cohort, a separate validation cohort of over a hundred different subjects was used. The study combined high-throughput TCR immunosequencing, statistical association of individual TCRs with disease status, and machine learning to predict cytomegalovirus infection status. In a later analysis, previously published TCR beta repertoires from 666 donors were re-analyzed and high-resolution HLA genotyping was added so that TCR occurrence patterns could be studied. In the later analysis, no new phenotypic data were used to find candidate immune exposures; instead, reliance was placed on TCR beta sequences and their occurrence across donors. To decide whether each TCR beta V gene segment behaved as functional or pseudogenic, an earlier analysis of some 570 of the donors relied on high-throughput TCR beta sequencing. Donor age, sex, ethnicity and CMV serostatus were compiled together with the repertoire data. A later genetic analysis took genome-wide SNP genotypes for 398 of the 666 donors and used that subset as a discovery cohort. All discovery cohort repertoires had been generated on a single sequencing platform. Both class I and class II loci were covered by HLA typing, at four-digit resolution. The number of donors typed differed by locus, with roughly 629-640 for A, B, C, DRB1 and DQB1, roughly 520 for DQA1, approximately 570 for DPA1, and some 450 for DPB1. Because of strong linkage in the cohort, five DR-DQ haplotypes were treated as single units for association and clustering. Among roughly 370 genotyped donors of the cohort, an average of 235,054 unique TCR beta nucleotide sequences were sequenced per donor, roughly 18% of them non-productive.

In total, 666 healthy bone marrow donors made up the cohort. Cohort members were all nominally healthy when sampled, although unrecorded immune exposures were likely present. The donor was CMV seropositive and belonged to the group of 250 to 300 seropositive cohort members. A peripheral blood sample was provided by each donor, and peripheral blood mononuclear cells were used for TCR beta sequencing. Genomic DNA was extracted from the blood cell samples with the Qiagen DNeasy Blood Extraction Kit. The germline V gene (reference sequence) gives CDR1 as LNHDA and CDR2 as SQIVND. Trimming costs V 4 bases and J 3 bases, and their ends lie 13 bases apart. Including the terminal cysteine and phenylalanine, the CDR3 comprises 15 residues. Kept here is only the CDR3 DNA, which spans 45 bases and is read in frame from base 1. In the case of this clone: Its binding antigen is unknown. No much larger clonotype is one base removed from it; base qualities were not supplied.

The method was the immunoSEQ multiplex PCR assay. For the multiplex PCR, a mixture combining 60 forward primers for TCR Vbeta segments and 13 reverse primers for TCR Jbeta segments was used. A multiplex PCR assay on genomic DNA amplified the CDR3 region of rearranged TCR beta genes. Amplified TCR beta libraries were sequenced as 87-base-pair reads on the Illumina HiSeq System. In the source study's methods: A later analysis counted approximately 76 million unique TCR beta chains across the roughly 700 repertoires, and around 9.9 million of these chains were shared by at least two donors. To remove PCR and sequencing errors, raw reads were error-corrected and collapsed into unique sequences using a nearest-neighbor algorithm that merged closely related sequences. To assign V, D and J gene segments, CDR3 sequences were aligned to IMGT reference sequences. For a sequence to be retained, a match of at least six nucleotides to both a V gene segment and a J gene segment was required. A rearrangement was called productive if the CDR3 had no stop codons and remained in frame with V and J, and every other rearrangement was called non-productive. Following IMGT convention, CDR3 was defined as the stretch from the second conserved V-encoded cysteine up to the conserved J-encoded phenylalanine. Sequences without an unambiguous match to a single V gene segment were excluded from the earlier analysis of approximately 600 of the donors. An earlier analysis of almost 600 of the donors classified V segments as functional when productive rearrangements were above 56.7% and as segregating when the standard deviation between donors was above 5%. A statistical classification framework was built for diagnosing cytomegalovirus status from the catalog of TCR beta chain sequences. In a later analysis, TCR nucleotide sequences were compared against IMGT/GENE-DB human TR gene sequences so that V and J genes could be assigned. The TCRdist pipeline was used in a later analysis to assign CDR3 sequences and most-parsimonious VDJ recombination scenarios. In a later analysis, every TCR beta chain was defined by the combination of its CDR3 amino acid sequence and its V-gene family, and reads without a unique V-gene family were dropped. A later analysis removed over 500 highly shared, low-generation-probability nucleotide sequences to deal with suspected cross-contamination and a sequencing artifact. In a later analysis, a clonal expansion index for each public chain was calculated from normalized within-repertoire ranks of inferred template counts. Generation probabilities in a later analysis came from a VDJ recombination model fitted to out-of-frame rearrangements, and those results were checked against IGoR. Hypergeometric tests were used in a later analysis to score TCR-TCR, TCR-HLA and TCR-CMV co-occurrence, with a repertoire-size bias correction applied to the TCR pairs. A later analysis estimated false discovery rates by permuting HLA or CMV assignments 20 times. In a later analysis, co-occurring TCRs were grouped using DBSCAN, and TCRdist sequence similarity was added for clustering within HLA-allele-positive subsets. Repertoires with fewer than 30,000 or more than 120,000 public chains were left out of co-occurrence clustering, as were five repertoires with anomalous nucleotide sharing. TCRdb took over this immuneACCESS table, retaining in-frame rearrangements with V and J assigned. Such tables are incomplete; in checked studies, under half of the missing clones stem from an unresolved V gene, and the remainder is unexplained. From that table come the V and J calls and clone size; the DNA was used to work out D and trimming. A total of 100,000 to 140,000 clones appear in this sample, more than 75% of them only once. The biggest ten clones account for 2% to 3% of the sample.

Study-wide conclusions, independent of this receptor: In a later analysis, HLA-associated TCR beta chains showed more clonal expansion and lower generation probabilities than non-associated chains that were equally common. Compared with the approximately 720-donor mean, donors in an Asian-associated ancestry cluster had fewer N-insertions in productive TCRs, according to a later genetic analysis. Most TCR sequences were seen in very few donors, while some public TCRs were found in many individuals. A later analysis reported that several top co-occurrence clusters appeared linked to parvovirus B19, influenza, CMV and Epstein-Barr virus. According to the authors, the approach could potentially be generalized to other disease states and immunological phenotypes. A group of highly shared sequence variants was considered likely to be a technical artifact of the sequencing pipeline. A later analysis associated roughly 17,000 TCR beta sequences with specific HLA alleles at a false discovery rate of 0.05. The cohort was sequenced for TCR beta chains only, and without alpha or paired-chain data the features that could be detected were limited. Presence/absence analyses assumed roughly uniform sequencing depth across donors, an assumption that may not hold. HLA typing was unavailable for some donors at each locus, so association tests used only the typed subset. In a later analysis, TCR association rates were found to vary across HLA loci, with the most associated TCRs seen for DRB1 alleles and the fewest for HLA-C alleles. A later genetic analysis associated a missense DCLRE1C variant with V-gene and J-gene trimming of TCR beta chains, and an independent cohort replicated the association. Over 15 rarely observed V segments, including chromosome 9 orphons, were excluded from the earlier analysis of several hundred of the donors because counts were too low. Linkage disequilibrium might explain the correlated functional status among segregating V segments, but an unknown experimental factor could not be ruled out. According to a later analysis, most CMV-associated TCR beta chains appeared to be HLA-restricted, and the HLA associations seemed to be driven largely by CMV exposure. Immune exposure information for the cohort was limited to CMV serostatus. In both the original and validation cohorts, the classifier was reported to diagnose cytomegalovirus status with high specificity and sensitivity. The study gave a list of 150 to 200 TCR beta chains associated with cytomegalovirus. In vitro tests confirmed that a few of the cytomegalovirus-associated TCR beta chains recognize cytomegalovirus antigens. The 87-base-pair reads could not distinguish some IMGT-functional V segments, including TRBV6-2 and TRBV6-3, so those segments were excluded. When HLA alleles, especially DR and DQ, strongly co-occurred, TCR associations were difficult to assign to individual alleles. A further reported finding was that TCR beta sequences accurately predicted the HLA-A and HLA-B alleles for most subjects in the first cohort. An earlier analysis of approximately 500 of the donors showed that most TCR beta V segments appeared in productive rearrangements either about 87% or about 30% of the time, which broadly matched IMGT annotations.

The TCR originated in a young man in good health and CMV-seropositive. The V and J segments used are TRBV19 and TRBJ1-3; the D gene remains uncertain. The sequenced sample consisted of PBMCs. This receptor has the CDR3 CASSTTSASGNTIYF. The DNA sequence follows: TGTGCCAGTAGTACGACATCTGCCAGTGGAAACACCATATATTTT.